The rows below give T cell receptor beta chains drawn from one sample of a study of shared clonotypes between healthy human individuals. Sequencing was performed with immunoSEQ multiplex PCR; in TCRdb, only in-frame clones are kept and a portion is missing. The repertoire holds about 980,000 clones, with 60% to 85% as singletons. Sequencing used memory CD4+ T cells sorted from blood. These receptors originate from a man in his late teens or twenties in good health. Each CDR3 is given with its conserved first and last residue. A D gene is named only where the DNA matches it firmly. Only some rows state a clone size, as once, few, many or a class for expanded clones.

>NA|NA|TRBV7-8|TRBJ2-3
CASSIRGTTDTQYF
TGTGCCAGCAGTATTCGGGGGACCACAGATACGCAGTATTTT
>NA|NA|TRBV7-9|TRBJ1-1
CASSLDGSTEAFF
TGTGCCAGCAGCTTAGATGGAAGCACTGAAGCTTTCTTT
>NA|once|TRBV6-1|TRBJ2-7
CASTRGGGFNEQYF
TGTGCCAGCACTAGGGGAGGGGGCTTCAACGAGCAGTACTTC
>NA|few|TRBV7-9|TRBJ2-5
CASSLVGGQQETQYF
TGTGCCAGCAGCTTAGTGGGGGGACAGCAAGAGACCCAGTACTTC
>NA|NA|TRBV30|TRBJ2-2
CAWSVRALANTGELFF
TGTGCCTGGAGTGTACGGGCCCTAGCGAACACCGGGGAGCTGTTTTTT
>NA|NA|TRBV2|TRBJ1-2
CASSRQENYGYTF
TGTGCCAGCAGTAGACAGGAAAACTATGGCTACACCTTC
>NA|once|TRBV19|TRBJ2-7
CASRDSLTYEQYF
TGTGCCAGTAGGGACAGTCTAACATACGAGCAGTACTTC
>NA|NA|TRBV30|TRBJ2-6
CASSRGSGANVLTF
TGTGCCTCGTCCAGGGGCTCTGGGGCCAACGTCCTGACTTTC
>TRBD2|NA|TRBV10-3|TRBJ2-5
CAISDHKTSGGETQYF
TGTGCCATCAGTGATCATAAGACTAGCGGGGGGGAGACCCAGTACTTC
>TRBD2|NA|TRBV9|TRBJ2-1
CASSVSGGARNEQFF
TGTGCCAGCAGCGTTAGCGGGGGAGCCCGCAATGAGCAGTTCTTC
>TRBD1|NA|TRBV4-2|TRBJ1-5
CASSLRDSSDQPQHF
TGTGCCAGCAGCCTCAGGGACAGTTCCGATCAGCCCCAGCATTTT
>TRBD1|NA|TRBV7-9|TRBJ1-5
CASSFGTGGEEQPQHF
TGTGCCAGCAGCTTCGGGACAGGAGGGGAAGAGCAGCCCCAGCATTTT
>NA|NA|TRBV25-1|TRBJ1-4
CASTDGGNEKLFF
TGTGCCAGCACCGACGGGGGTAATGAAAAACTGTTTTTT
>NA|NA|TRBV5-4|TRBJ2-2
CASSPGASGNTGELFF
TGTGCCAGCAGCCCGGGGGCTAGCGGGAACACCGGGGAGCTGTTTTTT
>NA|NA|TRBV7-2|TRBJ2-5
CASSLPRGNSQETQYF
TGTGCCAGCAGCTTACCCCGGGGGAATTCACAAGAGACCCAGTACTTC
>NA|NA|TRBV6-1|TRBJ1-3
CASSEDGGNTIYF
TGTGCCAGCAGTGAAGATGGTGGAAACACCATATATTTT
>TRBD1|NA|TRBV2|TRBJ2-2
CASRGQAGELFF
TGTGCCAGCAGGGGACAGGCCGGGGAGCTGTTTTTT
>TRBD2|few|TRBV6-1|TRBJ2-2
CASSETGLGPGELFF
TGTGCCAGCAGTGAGACCGGACTAGGCCCCGGGGAGCTGTTTTTT
>TRBD2|many|TRBV13|TRBJ2-7
CASSLAPGLGSYEQYF
TGTGCCAGCAGCTTAGCCCCGGGACTAGGGTCCTACGAGCAGTACTTC
>NA|NA|TRBV6-5|TRBJ1-2
CASRGRGVGNYGYTF
TGTGCCAGCAGGGGTAGGGGGGTAGGGAACTATGGCTACACCTTC
>NA|once|TRBV6-1|TRBJ2-7
CASSKSEQYF
TGTGCCAGCAGTAAGAGCGAGCAGTACTTC
>TRBD2|few|TRBV27|TRBJ2-2
CASRNLAGAGELFF
TGTGCCAGCAGAAATCTAGCGGGAGCCGGGGAGCTGTTTTTT
>TRBD1|NA|TRBV28|TRBJ1-5
CASSLVQGAGQPQHF
TGTGCCAGCAGTTTAGTGCAGGGGGCAGGTCAGCCCCAGCATTTT
>NA|few|TRBV2|TRBJ2-5
CASTGWQETQYF
TGTGCCAGCACCGGGTGGCAAGAGACCCAGTACTTC
>NA|NA|TRBV2|TRBJ2-2
CASSVIDSTTGELFF
TGTGCCAGCAGTGTAATAGACAGCACCACCGGGGAGCTGTTTTTT
>NA|NA|TRBV6-5|TRBJ1-1
CASSTRGGVEAFF
TGTGCCAGCAGTACCCGGGGAGGGGTAGAAGCTTTCTTT
>NA|NA|TRBV5-1|TRBJ2-3
CASSSDKSTDTQYF
TGCGCCAGCAGTTCGGACAAGAGCACAGATACGCAGTATTTT
>TRBD1|NA|TRBV15|TRBJ1-2
CATSRDRGQGYGYTF
TGTGCCACCAGCAGAGACAGGGGGCAGGGCTATGGCTACACCTTC
>NA|NA|TRBV28|TRBJ2-5
CASMALGETQYF
TGTGCCAGCATGGCCCTGGGGGAGACCCAGTACTTC
>TRBD1|NA|TRBV5-8|TRBJ2-5
CASSGGQGGTIETQYF
TGTGCCAGCAGCGGGGGACAGGGAGGGACGATAGAGACCCAGTACTTC
>NA|NA|TRBV27|TRBJ1-5
CASSRGGVQPQHF
TGTGCCAGCAGCCGCGGAGGGGTGCAGCCCCAGCATTTT
>TRBD1|NA|TRBV13|TRBJ1-6
CASSLGQGASISPLHF
TGTGCCAGCAGCTTAGGGCAGGGGGCTTCAATTTCACCCCTCCACTTT
>NA|NA|TRBV30|TRBJ2-7
CAWSDNYEQYF
TGTGCCTGGAGTGACAACTACGAGCAGTACTTC
>TRBD1|few|TRBV7-9|TRBJ1-1
CASSFRTGRGTEAFF
TGTGCCAGCAGCTTCAGGACAGGGAGGGGCACTGAAGCTTTCTTT
>NA|NA|TRBV5-1|TRBJ1-1
CASSRSGTRGFTEAFF
TGCGCCAGCAGCCGTTCCGGGACGAGGGGGTTCACTGAAGCTTTCTTT
>NA|many|TRBV18|TRBJ1-4
CASSPSWDNEKLFF
TGTGCCAGCTCACCGTCGTGGGATAATGAAAAACTGTTTTTT
>NA|NA|TRBV10-3|TRBJ2-7
CAISDPLFYEQYF
TGTGCCATCAGTGATCCCCTCTTCTACGAGCAGTACTTC
>NA|NA|TRBV19|TRBJ1-1
CASSIPTRGTEAFF
TGTGCCAGTAGTATCCCCACTAGGGGCACTGAAGCTTTCTTT
>NA|NA|TRBV7-2|TRBJ1-3
CASSRRDGGNTIYF
TGTGCCAGCAGCAGGCGGGACGGTGGAAACACCATATATTTT
>NA|NA|TRBV28|TRBJ1-2
CASSFDYIAAVYGYTF
TGTGCCAGCAGTTTCGATTATATAGCGGCAGTCTATGGCTACACCTTC
>TRBD1|NA|TRBV28|TRBJ2-2
CASSSPTGGIGELFF
TGTGCCAGCAGTTCCCCGACAGGGGGCATTGGGGAGCTGTTTTTT